This T cell receptor beta chain appears in the sequencing data of a study of blood T cell repertoires in COVID-19. Study at large: From T cells, B-cell-depleted T cells, or PBMCs came the material, which was cDNA or gDNA.

Study processing details: Estimates of nucleated cell counts were drawn from the amplification of reference gene primers. TCRdb's copy holds only in-frame clones and misses some; the assay was immunoSEQ multiplex PCR. Clone size and the V and J calls come from that table; the DNA yielded D and trimming. The table has approximately 120,000 clones, 70% to 85% seen once. This clonotype was sampled from an elderly woman with active or convalescent COVID-19. Input material: peripheral blood.

CDR3 sequence (DNA): TGTGCCAGCAGTGGGGACAGGGTTGGCGAGCAGTACTTC. This codes for CASSGDRVGEQYF. The V and J genes are TRBV27 and TRBJ2-7; 9 positions match TRBD1. The trim removed 5 bases at V and 6 bases at J, leaving 5 bases unmatched. The CDR3 sequence is 13 residues long. Per germline, CDR1 MNHEY and CDR2 SMNVEV (reference sequence).